Below are 16 T cell receptor beta chains sequenced from a single sample in a study of blood T cell repertoires in COVID-19. Some clones are missing from TCRdb's copy, which holds only in-frame ones; the method was immunoSEQ multiplex PCR. Of about 54,000 clones in the sample, approximately 90% were seen once. The material sequenced was peripheral blood. Receptors originate from a man aged 40-55 years with COVID-19, enrolled during active disease.

V and J are TRBV19 and TRBJ2-7; D not resolved. V shed 8 bases and J shed 2 bases, with 16 bases lying between them. Germline V lookup: CDR1 LNHDA, CDR2 SQIVND (reference sequence). This CDR3 region has 14 residues. Here the CDR3 DNA reads TGTGCCAGTGCCGTTAATGGGCCGCCCTACGAGCAGTACTTC. It specifies CASAVNGPPYEQYF.

The chain joins TRBV27 to TRBJ2-7; TRBD2 matches 8 bases. Per the germline V gene, CDR1 is MNHEY and CDR2 is SMNVEV (reference sequence). The CDR3 length is 17 residues. Losses at the gene ends were 5 bases for V and 4 bases for J; bases not matched to a gene: 16. This chain's CDR3 is CASSHKTSARPQYEQYF. Written as DNA, the CDR3 is TGTGCCAGCAGTCACAAGACTAGCGCTCGGCCTCAATACGAGCAGTACTTC.

The chain couples TRBV14 to TRBJ2-1; perhaps TRBD1 as D (5 bases). The germline CDR1 and CDR2 sequences are SGHDN and FVKESK. The CDR3 is 14 residues long. V dropped 9 bases and J dropped 4 bases, with 16 bases sitting between them. This CDR3 is CASESRANYNEQFF. The CDR3 coding sequence is TGTGCCAGTGAAAGCAGGGCGAATTACAATGAGCAGTTCTTC.

The table lists this clone with a count of one. V and J are TRBV25-1 and TRBJ2-6; 9 positions match TRBD1. The germline V gene encodes CDR1 MGHDK and CDR2 SYGVNS. The junction had 12 bases not matched to a gene; V was cut back by 8 bases and J by 4 bases. This CDR3 is 17 amino acids long. The CDR3 region is CASSEVGTGRGANVLTF. The DNA for the CDR3 is TGTGCCAGCTCCGAGGTCGGGACAGGGAGGGGGGCCAACGTCCTGACTTTC.

The V call is TRBV6-5, the J call TRBJ1-1; 7 bases are a match to TRBD1. Germline-derived CDR1 and CDR2 are MNHEY and SVGAGI. The length of the CDR3 is 15 residues. V lost 0 bases and J lost 4; bases outside the gene matches: 5. CDR3 DNA: TGTGCCAGCAGTTACTCGAACAGGGGAGTCACTGAAGCTTTCTTT. It codes for CASSYSNRGVTEAFF.

This clone is a singleton in its sample. The V gene is TRBV10-1, the J gene TRBJ2-1; no definite D call. CDR3 length: 13 residues. Trimming stripped 6 bases from V and 4 bases from J, with 10 bases between. CDR1 and CDR2 from the germline V gene are WNHNN and SYGVQD (reference sequence). This chain's CDR3 is CASSRDIYNEQFF. CDR3 bases: TGCGCCAGCAGCCGCGACATTTACAATGAGCAGTTCTTC.

This clone was counted a single time. This chain joins TRBV19 and TRBJ1-1, with 7 bases fitting TRBD1. The CDR3 extends over 12 amino acids. Germline V gene sequence: CDR1 LNHDA, CDR2 SQIVND (reference sequence). The J segment lost 3 bases and the V segment lost 6 bases, leaving 1 base of the junction unmatched. The CDR3 DNA reads as TGTGCCAGTAGGACAGGGTACACTGAAGCTTTCTTT. This translates into CASRTGYTEAFF.

The chain employs TRBV9 and TRBJ2-3; possible D gene TRBD1, 6 bases. The CDR3 has 15 amino acids. V lost 0 bases and J lost 0, with 8 bases in between. Germline CDR1 and CDR2: SGDLS and YYNGEE. The CDR3 DNA is TGTGCCAGCAGCGTAGGGGGGCTTAGCACAGATACGCAGTATTTT. It yields the protein CASSVGGLSTDTQYF.

The chain combines TRBV28 with TRBJ1-1, with D maybe TRBD1 (5 bases). There are 13 residues in the CDR3. V gave up 5 bases and J gave up 2 bases, with 9 bases separating them. Germline V gives CDR1 MDHEN, CDR2 SYDVKM. The CDR3 is CASSPGTNTEAFF. Here the CDR3 DNA reads TGTGCCAGCAGTCCCGGGACTAACACTGAAGCTTTCTTT. The full variable domain, with the rest looked up from reference TRBV28 and TRBJ1-1, is DVKVTQSSRYLVKRTGEKVFLECVQDMDHENMFWYRQDPGLGLRLIYFSYDVKMKEKGDIPEGYSVSREKKERFSLILESASTNQTSMYLCASSPGTNTEAFFGQGTRLTVV.

The chain is built from TRBV6-6 and TRBJ1-5; no definite D call. Germline CDR1 reads MNHNY; CDR2 reads SVGAGI (reference sequence). This CDR3 contains 13 residues. V shed 6 bases and J shed 2 bases, with 8 bases lying between them. CDR3 coding DNA: TGTGCCAGCAGCTACGGAGGCAATCAGCCCCAGCATTTT. Amino acids: CASSYGGNQPQHF.

V gene TRBV3-1 (or the pseudogene TRBV3-2) combines with J gene TRBJ2-7; D ambiguous. V was pared by 6 bases and J by 0 bases, with 3 bases between. Germline CDR1 and CDR2: LGHDT and YNNKEL (reference sequence). The CDR3 runs 11 residues. CDR3 nucleotide sequence: TGTGCCAGCAGTCTCTCCTACGAGCAGTACTTC. Protein product: CASSLSYEQYF.

The V call is TRBV2, the J call TRBJ2-7, with 11 bases that match TRBD2. Losses at the gene ends were 4 bases for V and 2 bases for J; bases not matched to a gene: 10. The CDR3 has 17 residues. The V gene's germline CDR1 is SNHLY and CDR2 FYNNEI. The CDR3 is CASSGANEGLAAYEQYF. CDR3 bases: TGTGCCAGCAGTGGTGCTAACGAGGGACTAGCGGCCTACGAGCAGTACTTC.

The CDR3 sequence: CASSPDRGNSPLHF. CDR3 bases: TGTGCCAGCTCACCGGACAGGGGGAATTCACCCCTCCACTTT. The chain has TRBV18 and TRBJ1-6; 10 bases are shared with TRBD1. The CDR3 loop spans 14 amino acids. Trimming cost V 3 bases and J 7 bases; bases outside gene matches: 0. The germline CDR1 and CDR2 sequences are KGHSH and LQKENI.

The rearrangement uses TRBV5-4 and TRBJ1-2; D unclear. This CDR3 region has 15 residues. Germline V gene lookup returns CDR1 SGHNT and CDR2 YYREEE (reference sequence). Trimming cost V 4 bases and J 8 bases, with 21 bases left between them. The DNA of the CDR3 is TGTGCCAGCAGCCGTTATTCAGAGAGGGCATCCGGCTACACCTTC. Residues: CASSRYSERASGYTF.

This clone was seen only once. The J gene is TRBJ2-5, the V gene TRBV29-1; no clear D. The CDR3 is made up of 12 amino acids. The germline gives CDR1 SQVTM, CDR2 ANQGSEA. Trimming removed 7 bases from V and 5 bases from J, with 14 bases in between. CDR3 sequence reads: CSAAEVLETQYF. In nucleotides, the CDR3 is TGCAGCGCCGCAGAGGTTTTGGAGACCCAGTACTTC.

The chain employs TRBV28 and TRBJ2-1; 11 nucleotides line up with TRBD2. V lost 6 bases to trimming and J lost 9 bases; unmatched junction nucleotides: 10. There are 15 residues in the CDR3. The germline V gene encodes CDR1 MDHEN and CDR2 SYDVKM. This CDR3 is CASSTLAGGLIEQFF. CDR3 nucleotides: TGTGCCAGCAGCACCTTAGCGGGGGGGCTTATTGAGCAGTTCTTC.